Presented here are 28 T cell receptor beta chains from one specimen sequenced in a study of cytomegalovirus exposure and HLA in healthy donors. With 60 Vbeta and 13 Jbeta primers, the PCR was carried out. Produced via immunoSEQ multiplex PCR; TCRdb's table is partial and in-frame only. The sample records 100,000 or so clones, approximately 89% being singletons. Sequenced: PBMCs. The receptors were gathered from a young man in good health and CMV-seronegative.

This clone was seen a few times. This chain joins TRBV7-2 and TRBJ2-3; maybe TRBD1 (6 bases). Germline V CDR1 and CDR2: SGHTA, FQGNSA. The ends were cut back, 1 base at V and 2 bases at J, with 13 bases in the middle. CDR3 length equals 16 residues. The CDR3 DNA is TGTGCCAGCAGCTTAGATTGGGACACAGACACAGATACGCAGTATTTT. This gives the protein CASSLDWDTDTDTQYF.

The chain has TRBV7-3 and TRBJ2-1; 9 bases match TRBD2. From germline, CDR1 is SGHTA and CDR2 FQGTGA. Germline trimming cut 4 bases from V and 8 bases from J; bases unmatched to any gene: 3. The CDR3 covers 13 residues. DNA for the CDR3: TGTGCCAGCAGCTGGCTAGCGGGGTATGAGCAGTTCTTC. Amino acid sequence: CASSWLAGYEQFF.

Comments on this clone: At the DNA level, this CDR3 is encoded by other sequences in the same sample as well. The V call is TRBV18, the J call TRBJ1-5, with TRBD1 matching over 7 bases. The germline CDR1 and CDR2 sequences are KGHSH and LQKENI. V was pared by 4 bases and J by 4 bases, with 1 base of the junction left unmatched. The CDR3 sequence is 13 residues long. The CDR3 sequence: CASSRDRNQPQHF. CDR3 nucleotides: TGTGCCAGCTCACGGGACAGAAATCAGCCCCAGCATTTT.

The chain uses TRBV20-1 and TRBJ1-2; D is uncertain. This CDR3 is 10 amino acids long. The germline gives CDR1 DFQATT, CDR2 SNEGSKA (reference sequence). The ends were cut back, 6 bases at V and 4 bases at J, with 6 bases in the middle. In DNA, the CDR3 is TGCAGTGCCCGAGGCTATGGCTACACCTTC. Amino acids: CSARGYGYTF.

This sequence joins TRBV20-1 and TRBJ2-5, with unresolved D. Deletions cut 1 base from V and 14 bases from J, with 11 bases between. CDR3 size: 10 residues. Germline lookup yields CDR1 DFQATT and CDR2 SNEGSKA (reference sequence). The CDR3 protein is CSARVGAGYF. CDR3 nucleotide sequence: TGCAGTGCTAGAGTAGGTGCAGGTTACTTC.

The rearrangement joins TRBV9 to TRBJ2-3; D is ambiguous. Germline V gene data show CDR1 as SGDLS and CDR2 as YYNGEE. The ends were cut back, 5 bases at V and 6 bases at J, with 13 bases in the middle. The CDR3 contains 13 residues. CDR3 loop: CASSHVRSDTQYF. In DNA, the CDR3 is TGTGCCAGCAGTCACGTGCGTTCGGATACGCAGTATTTT.

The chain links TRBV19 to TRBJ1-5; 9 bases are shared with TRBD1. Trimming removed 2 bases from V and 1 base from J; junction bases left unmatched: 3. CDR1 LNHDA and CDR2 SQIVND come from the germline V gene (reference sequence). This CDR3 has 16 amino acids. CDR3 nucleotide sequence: TGTGCCAGTAGTATATGGGACAGGGCAAGCAATCAGCCCCAGCATTTT. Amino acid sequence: CASSIWDRASNQPQHF. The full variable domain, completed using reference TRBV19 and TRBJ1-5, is DGGITQSPKYLFRKEGQNVTLSCEQNLNHDAMYWYRQDPGQGLRLIYYSQIVNDFQKGDIAEGYSVSREKKESFPLTVTSAQKNPTAFYLCASSIWDRASNQPQHFGDGTRLSIL.

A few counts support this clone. CDR3 in amino acids: CASNSRANTEAFF. CDR3 nucleotides: TGTGCCAGCAATAGCAGGGCTAACACTGAAGCTTTCTTT. The chain is built from TRBV6-1 and TRBJ1-1; perhaps TRBD1 as D (5 bases). The V and J ends lost 7 bases and 2 bases respectively, with 11 bases between them. Germline CDR1 reads MNHNS; CDR2 reads SASEGT. The CDR3 runs 13 residues.

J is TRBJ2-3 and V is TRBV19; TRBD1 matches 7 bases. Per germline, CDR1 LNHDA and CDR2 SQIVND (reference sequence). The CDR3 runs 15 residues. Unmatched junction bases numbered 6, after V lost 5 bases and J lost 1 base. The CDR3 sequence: CASSSGQVGTDTQYF. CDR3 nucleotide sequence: TGTGCCAGTAGTTCAGGACAGGTTGGCACAGATACGCAGTATTTT.

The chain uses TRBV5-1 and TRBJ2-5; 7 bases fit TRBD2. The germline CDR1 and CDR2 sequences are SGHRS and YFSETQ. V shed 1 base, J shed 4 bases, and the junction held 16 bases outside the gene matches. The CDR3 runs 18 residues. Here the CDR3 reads CASSLWMAGARIGETQYF. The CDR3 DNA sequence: TGCGCCAGCAGCTTGTGGATGGCGGGAGCGAGGATTGGAGAGACCCAGTACTTC.

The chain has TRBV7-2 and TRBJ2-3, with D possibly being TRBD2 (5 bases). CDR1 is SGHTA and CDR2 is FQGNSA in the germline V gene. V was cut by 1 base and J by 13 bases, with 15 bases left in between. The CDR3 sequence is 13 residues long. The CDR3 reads CASSLDGSPEEYF. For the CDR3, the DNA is TGTGCCAGCAGCTTAGATGGTTCCCCGGAGGAGTATTTT.

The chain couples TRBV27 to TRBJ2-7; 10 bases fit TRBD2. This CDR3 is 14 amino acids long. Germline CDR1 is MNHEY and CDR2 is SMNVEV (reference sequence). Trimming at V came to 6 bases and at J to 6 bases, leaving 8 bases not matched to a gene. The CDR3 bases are TGTGCCAGCAGCGAGGGACTAGCGATTTTCGAGCAGTACTTC. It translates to CASSEGLAIFEQYF.

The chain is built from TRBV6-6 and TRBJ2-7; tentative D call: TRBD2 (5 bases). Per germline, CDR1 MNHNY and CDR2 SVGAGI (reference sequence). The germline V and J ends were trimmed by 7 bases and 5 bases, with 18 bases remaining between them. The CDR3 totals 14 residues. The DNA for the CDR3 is TGTGCCAGCACCCCCCGGGGTATGACGGACGAGCAGTACTTC. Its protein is CASTPRGMTDEQYF.

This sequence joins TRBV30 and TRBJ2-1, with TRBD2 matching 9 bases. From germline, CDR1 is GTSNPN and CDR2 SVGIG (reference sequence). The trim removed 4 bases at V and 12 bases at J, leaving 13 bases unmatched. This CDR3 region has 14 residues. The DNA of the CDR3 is TGTGCCTGGAATATAGCGGGAGAGTTGGGCGGGCAGTTCTTC. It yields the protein CAWNIAGELGGQFF.

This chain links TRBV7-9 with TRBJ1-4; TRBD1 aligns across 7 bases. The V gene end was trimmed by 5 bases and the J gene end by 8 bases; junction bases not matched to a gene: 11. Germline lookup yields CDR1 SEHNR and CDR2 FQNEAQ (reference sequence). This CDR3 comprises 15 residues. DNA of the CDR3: TGTGCCAGCAGCCCAGGACAGGTCTTTTGGGAAAAACTGTTTTTT. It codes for CASSPGQVFWEKLFF.

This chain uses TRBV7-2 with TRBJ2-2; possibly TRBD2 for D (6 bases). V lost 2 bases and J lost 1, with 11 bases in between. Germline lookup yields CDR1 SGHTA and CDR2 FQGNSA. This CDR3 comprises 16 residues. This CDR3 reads CASSLSAGRNTGELFF. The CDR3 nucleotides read TGTGCCAGCAGCTTATCGGCGGGACGGAACACCGGGGAGCTGTTTTTT. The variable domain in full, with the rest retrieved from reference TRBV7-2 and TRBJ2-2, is GAGVSQSPSNKVTEKGKDVELRCDPISGHTALYWYRQSLGQGLEFLIYFQGNSAPDKSGLPSDRFSAERTGGSVSTLTIQRTQQEDSAVYLCASSLSAGRNTGELFFGEGSRLTVL.

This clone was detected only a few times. The CDR3 nucleotides are TGTGCCATCAGTGAGCTAGCGGGGGGCCATAGCACAGATACGCAGTATTTT. It specifies CAISELAGGHSTDTQYF. This chain uses TRBV10-3 with TRBJ2-3; TRBD2 agrees at 11 bases. The CDR3 contains 17 residues. V lost 2 bases and J lost 0; bases outside the gene matches: 4. Germline V gives CDR1 ENHRY, CDR2 SYGVKD.

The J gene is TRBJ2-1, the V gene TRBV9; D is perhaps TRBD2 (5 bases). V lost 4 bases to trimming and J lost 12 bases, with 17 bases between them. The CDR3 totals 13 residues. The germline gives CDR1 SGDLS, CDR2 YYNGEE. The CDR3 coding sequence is TGTGCCAGCAGCCAAACAACTAGTGCTCGGCAGTTCTTC. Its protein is CASSQTTSARQFF.

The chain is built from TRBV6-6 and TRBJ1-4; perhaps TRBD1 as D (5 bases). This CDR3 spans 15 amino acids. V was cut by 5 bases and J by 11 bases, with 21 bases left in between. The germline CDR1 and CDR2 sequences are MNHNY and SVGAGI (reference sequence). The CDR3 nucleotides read TGTGCCAGCAGTCAATCCGGGACTGTGACGACGAAACTGTTTTTT. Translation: CASSQSGTVTTKLFF.

The CDR3 DNA is TGTGCCAGCAGCTTGGGACTAGAAAATGAGCAGTTCTTC. This translates into CASSLGLENEQFF. The rearrangement joins TRBV7-7 to TRBJ2-1; 8 nucleotides match TRBD2. V gave up 3 bases and J gave up 7 bases; unmatched junction bases: 2. This CDR3 contains 13 residues. In germline, CDR1 is SSHAT, CDR2 FNYEAQ (reference sequence). The full variable domain, rest sourced from reference TRBV7-7 and TRBJ2-1, is GAGVSQSPRYKVTKRGQDVTLRCDPISSHATLYWYQQALGQGPEFLTYFNYEAQPDKSGLPSDRFSAERPEGSISTLTIQRTEQRDSAMYRCASSLGLENEQFFGPGTRLTVL.

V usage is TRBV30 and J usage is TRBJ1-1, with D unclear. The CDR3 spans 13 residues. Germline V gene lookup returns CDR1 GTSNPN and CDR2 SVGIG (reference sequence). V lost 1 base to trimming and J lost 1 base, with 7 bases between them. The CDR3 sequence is CAWSALSNTEAFF. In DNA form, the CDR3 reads TGTGCCTGGAGTGCTTTATCGAACACTGAAGCTTTCTTT.

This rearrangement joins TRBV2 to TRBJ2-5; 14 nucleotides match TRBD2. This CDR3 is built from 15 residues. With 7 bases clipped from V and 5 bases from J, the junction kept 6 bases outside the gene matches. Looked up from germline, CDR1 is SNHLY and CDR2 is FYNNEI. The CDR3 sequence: CASTGLAGGGETQYF. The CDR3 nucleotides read TGTGCCAGCACTGGACTAGCGGGGGGTGGGGAGACCCAGTACTTC.

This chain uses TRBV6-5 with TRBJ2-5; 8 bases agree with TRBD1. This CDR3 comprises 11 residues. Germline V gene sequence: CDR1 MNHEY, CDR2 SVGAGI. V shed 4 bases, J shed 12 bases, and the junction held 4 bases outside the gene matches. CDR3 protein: CASSSGQGEYF. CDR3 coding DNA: TGTGCCAGCAGTTCTGGACAGGGAGAGTACTTC.

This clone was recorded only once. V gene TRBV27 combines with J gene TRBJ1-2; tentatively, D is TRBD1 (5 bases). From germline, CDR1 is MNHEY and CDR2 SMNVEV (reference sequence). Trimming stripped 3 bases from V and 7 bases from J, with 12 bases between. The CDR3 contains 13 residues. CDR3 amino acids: CASSFRGIGGYTF. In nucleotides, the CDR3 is TGTGCCAGCAGTTTTCGGGGGATCGGTGGCTACACCTTC.

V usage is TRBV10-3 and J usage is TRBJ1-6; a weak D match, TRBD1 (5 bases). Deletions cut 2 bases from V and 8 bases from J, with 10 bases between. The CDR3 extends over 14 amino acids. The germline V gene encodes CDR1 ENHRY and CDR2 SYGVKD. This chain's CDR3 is CAISERTSYSPLHF. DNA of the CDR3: TGTGCCATCAGTGAGCGGACAAGCTATTCACCCCTCCACTTT.

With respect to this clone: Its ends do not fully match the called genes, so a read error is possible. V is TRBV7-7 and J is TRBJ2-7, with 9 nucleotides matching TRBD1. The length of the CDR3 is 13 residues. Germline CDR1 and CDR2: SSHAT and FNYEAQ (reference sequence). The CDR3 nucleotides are TGTGCTAGCAGCAGGGACAGGGACTACGAGCAGTACTTC. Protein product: CASSRDRDYEQYF.

CDR3 sequence reads: CASTRTGRRTEAFF. CDR3 coding DNA: TGTGCCAGCACTCGGACAGGTCGGAGGACTGAAGCTTTCTTT. This rearrangement joins TRBV28 to TRBJ1-1; 7 bases agree with TRBD1. Germline values: CDR1 MDHEN, CDR2 SYDVKM. V lost 7 bases, J lost 5 bases, and 10 bases stayed unmatched. This CDR3 has 14 amino acids.

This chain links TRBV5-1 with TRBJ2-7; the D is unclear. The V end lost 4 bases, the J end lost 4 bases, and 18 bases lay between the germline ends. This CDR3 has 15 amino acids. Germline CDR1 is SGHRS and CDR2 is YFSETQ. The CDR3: CASSPQTRFNYEQYF. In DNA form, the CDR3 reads TGCGCCAGCAGCCCCCAAACCAGGTTCAATTACGAGCAGTACTTC.